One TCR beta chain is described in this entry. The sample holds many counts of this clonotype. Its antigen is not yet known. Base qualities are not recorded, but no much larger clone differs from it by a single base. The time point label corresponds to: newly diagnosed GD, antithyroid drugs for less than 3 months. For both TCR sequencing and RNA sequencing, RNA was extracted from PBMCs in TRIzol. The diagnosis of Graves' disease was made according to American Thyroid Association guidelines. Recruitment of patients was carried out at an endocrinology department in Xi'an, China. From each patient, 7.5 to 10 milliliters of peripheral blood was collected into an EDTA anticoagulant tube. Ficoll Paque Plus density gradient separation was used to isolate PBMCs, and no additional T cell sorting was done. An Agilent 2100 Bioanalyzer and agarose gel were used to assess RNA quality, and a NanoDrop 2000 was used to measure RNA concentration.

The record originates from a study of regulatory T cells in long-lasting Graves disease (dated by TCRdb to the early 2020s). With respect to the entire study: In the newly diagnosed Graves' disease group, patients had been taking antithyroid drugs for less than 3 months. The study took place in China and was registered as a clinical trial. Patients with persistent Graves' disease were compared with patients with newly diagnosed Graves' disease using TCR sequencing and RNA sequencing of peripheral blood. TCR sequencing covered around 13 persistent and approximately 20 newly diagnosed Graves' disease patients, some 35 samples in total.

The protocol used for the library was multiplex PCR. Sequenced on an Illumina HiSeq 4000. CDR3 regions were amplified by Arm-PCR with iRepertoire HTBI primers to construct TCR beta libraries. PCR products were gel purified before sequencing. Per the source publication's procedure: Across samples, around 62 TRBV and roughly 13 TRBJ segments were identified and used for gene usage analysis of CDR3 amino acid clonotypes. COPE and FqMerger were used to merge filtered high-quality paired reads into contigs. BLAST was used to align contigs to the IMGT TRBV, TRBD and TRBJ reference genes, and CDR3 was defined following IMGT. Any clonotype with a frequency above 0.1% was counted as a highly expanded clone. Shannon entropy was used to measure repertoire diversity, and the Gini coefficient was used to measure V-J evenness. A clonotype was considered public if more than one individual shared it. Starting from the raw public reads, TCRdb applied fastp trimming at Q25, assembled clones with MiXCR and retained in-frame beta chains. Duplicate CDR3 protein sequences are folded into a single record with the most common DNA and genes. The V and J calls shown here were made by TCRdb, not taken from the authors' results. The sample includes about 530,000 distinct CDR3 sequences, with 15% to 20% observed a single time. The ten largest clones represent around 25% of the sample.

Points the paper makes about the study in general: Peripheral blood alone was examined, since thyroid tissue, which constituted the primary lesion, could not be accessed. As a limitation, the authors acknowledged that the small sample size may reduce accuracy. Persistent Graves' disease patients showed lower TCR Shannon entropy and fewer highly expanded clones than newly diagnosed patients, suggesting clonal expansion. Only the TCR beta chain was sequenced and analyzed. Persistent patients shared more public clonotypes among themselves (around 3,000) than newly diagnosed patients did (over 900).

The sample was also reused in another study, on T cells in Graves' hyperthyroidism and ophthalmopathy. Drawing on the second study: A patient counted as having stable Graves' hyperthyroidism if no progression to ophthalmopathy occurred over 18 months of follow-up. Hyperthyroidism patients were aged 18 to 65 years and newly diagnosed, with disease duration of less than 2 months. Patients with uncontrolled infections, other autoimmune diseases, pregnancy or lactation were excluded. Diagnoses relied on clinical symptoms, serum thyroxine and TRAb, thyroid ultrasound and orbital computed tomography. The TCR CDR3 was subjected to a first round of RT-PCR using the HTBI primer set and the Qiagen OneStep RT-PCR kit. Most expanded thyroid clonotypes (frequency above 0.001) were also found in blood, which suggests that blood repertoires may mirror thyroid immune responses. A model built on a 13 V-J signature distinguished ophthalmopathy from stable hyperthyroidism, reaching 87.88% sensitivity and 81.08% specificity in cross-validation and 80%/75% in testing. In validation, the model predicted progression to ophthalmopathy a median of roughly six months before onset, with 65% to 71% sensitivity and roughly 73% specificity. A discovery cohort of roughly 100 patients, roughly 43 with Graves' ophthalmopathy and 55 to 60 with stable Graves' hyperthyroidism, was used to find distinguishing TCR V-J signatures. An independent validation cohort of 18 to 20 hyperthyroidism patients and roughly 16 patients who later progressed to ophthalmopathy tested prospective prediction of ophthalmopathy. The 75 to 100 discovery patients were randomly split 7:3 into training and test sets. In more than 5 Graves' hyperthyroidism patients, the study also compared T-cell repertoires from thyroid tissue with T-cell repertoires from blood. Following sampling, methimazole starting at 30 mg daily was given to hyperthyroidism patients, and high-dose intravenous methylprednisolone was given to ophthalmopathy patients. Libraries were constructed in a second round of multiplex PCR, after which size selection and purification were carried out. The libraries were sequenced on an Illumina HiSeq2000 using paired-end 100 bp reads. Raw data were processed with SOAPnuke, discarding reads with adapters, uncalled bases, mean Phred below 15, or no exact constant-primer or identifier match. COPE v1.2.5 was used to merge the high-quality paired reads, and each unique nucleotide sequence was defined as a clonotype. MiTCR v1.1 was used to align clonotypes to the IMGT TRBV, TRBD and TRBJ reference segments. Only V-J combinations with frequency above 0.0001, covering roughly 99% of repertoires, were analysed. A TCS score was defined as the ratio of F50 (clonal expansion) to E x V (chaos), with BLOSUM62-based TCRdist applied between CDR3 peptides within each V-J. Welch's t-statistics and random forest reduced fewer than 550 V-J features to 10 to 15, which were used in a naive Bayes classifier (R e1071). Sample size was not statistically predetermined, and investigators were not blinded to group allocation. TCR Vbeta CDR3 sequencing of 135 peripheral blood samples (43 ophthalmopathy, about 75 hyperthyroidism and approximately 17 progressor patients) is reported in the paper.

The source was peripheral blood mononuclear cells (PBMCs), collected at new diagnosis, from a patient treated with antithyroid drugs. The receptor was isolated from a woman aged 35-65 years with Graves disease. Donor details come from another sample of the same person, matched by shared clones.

The CDR3 protein: CASSSYLDGANYGYTF. The nucleotide sequence is given as TGCGCCAGCAGCTCCTACCTGGACGGAGCTAACTATGGCTACACCTTC. The sequence joins TRBV5-1 to TRBJ1-2, with the D gene not clear enough to name. V sheds 3 bases and J sheds 0 bases, leaving 15 bases between their ends. From the cysteine through the phenylalanine, the CDR3 covers 16 amino acids. This entry keeps only the CDR3 DNA: 48 bases, framed from base 1. CDR1 is given as SGHRS and CDR2 as YFSETQ, both from the germline V gene. The CDR3, completed at both ends by the reference TRBV5-1 and TRBJ1-2 genes, gives the full variable domain KAGVTQTPRYLIKTRGQQVTLSCSPISGHRSVSWYQQTPGQGLQFLFEYFSETQRNKGNFPGRFSGRQFSNSRSEMNVSTLELGDSALYLCASSSYLDGANYGYTFGSGTRLTVV.